This T cell receptor beta chain was sequenced in a study of shared clonotypes between healthy human individuals. The authors split each subset's genomic DNA evenly across several immunoSEQ plates. Assay: immunoSEQ multiplex PCR; the TCRdb copy retains only in-frame clones and omits some. The sample consists of roughly 1,100,000 clones, about 76% of them appearing once. This clone was seen just once. This TCR was recovered from a young man in good health. The sample was memory CD4+ T cells sorted from blood. Regarding subset: CD45RA-negative fraction.

CDR3 region: CASRDRGSGYTF. CDR3 nucleotide sequence: TGTGCCAGTAGGGACAGGGGAAGTGGCTACACCTTC. The chain joins TRBV19 to TRBJ1-2; 9 bases line up with TRBD1. CDR3 length equals 12 residues. Germline assignment: CDR1 LNHDA and CDR2 SQIVND (reference sequence). The V segment lost 6 bases and the J segment 7 bases; nucleotides outside the gene matches: 3. Full variable domain (remainder filled in from reference TRBV19 and TRBJ1-2): DGGITQSPKYLFRKEGQNVTLSCEQNLNHDAMYWYRQDPGQGLRLIYYSQIVNDFQKGDIAEGYSVSREKKESFPLTVTSAQKNPTAFYLCASRDRGSGYTFGSGTRLTVV.